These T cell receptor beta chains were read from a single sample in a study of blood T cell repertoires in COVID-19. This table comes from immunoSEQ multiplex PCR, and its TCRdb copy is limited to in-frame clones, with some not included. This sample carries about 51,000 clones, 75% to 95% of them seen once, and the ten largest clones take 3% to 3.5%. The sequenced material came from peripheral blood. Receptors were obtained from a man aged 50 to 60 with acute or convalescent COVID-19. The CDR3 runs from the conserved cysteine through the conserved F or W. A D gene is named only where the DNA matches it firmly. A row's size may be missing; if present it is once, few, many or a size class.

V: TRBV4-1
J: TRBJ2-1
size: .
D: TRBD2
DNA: TGCGCCAGCAGCCAAGTGGTCCTAGCGGTGGTCAATGAGCAGTTCTTC
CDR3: CASSQVVLAVVNEQFF

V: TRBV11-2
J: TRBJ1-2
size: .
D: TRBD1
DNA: TGTGCCAGCAGCGAAAATACAGGGGGCGGTGGCTACACCTTC
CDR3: CASSENTGGGGYTF

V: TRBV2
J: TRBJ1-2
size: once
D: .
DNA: TGTGCCAGGGGCATCAATGGCTACACCTTC
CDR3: CARGINGYTF

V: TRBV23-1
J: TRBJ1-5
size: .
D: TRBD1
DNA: TGCGCCAGCAGTCAATCTAGCGGTTGGTGTGGACAGGAAATCAATCAGCCCCAGCATTTT
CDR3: CASSQSSGWCGQEINQPQHF

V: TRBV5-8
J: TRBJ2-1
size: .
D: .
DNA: TGTGCCAGCAGCTTGGTCCTTCTAGCGAACCAACCCGGTGAGCAGTTCTTC
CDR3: CASSLVLLANQPGEQFF

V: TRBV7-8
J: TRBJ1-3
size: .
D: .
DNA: TGTGCCAGCAGCCGAGGGAGCTCTGGAAACACCATATATTTT
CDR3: CASSRGSSGNTIYF

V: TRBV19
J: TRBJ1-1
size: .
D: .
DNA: TGTGCCAGTAGTCCTCGACAGGAGAACACTGAAGCTTTCTTT
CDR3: CASSPRQENTEAFF

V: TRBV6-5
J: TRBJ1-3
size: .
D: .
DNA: TGTGCCAGCAGTTACTCCGGCGGAATCCCTGGAAACACCATATATTTT
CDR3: CASSYSGGIPGNTIYF

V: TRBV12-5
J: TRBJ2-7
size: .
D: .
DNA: TGTGCTAGTGGTTTGGTAGGGGGGGCGATTTCCTACGAGCAGTACTTC
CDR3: CASGLVGGAISYEQYF

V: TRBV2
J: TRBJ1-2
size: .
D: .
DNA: TGTGCCAGCAGTGAAGTAGTCAGGGGTTATGGCTACACCTTC
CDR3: CASSEVVRGYGYTF

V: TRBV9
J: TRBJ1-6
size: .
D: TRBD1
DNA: TGTGCCAGCAGCACGGGGACAGTTAGCTCCTATAATTCACCCCTCCACTTT
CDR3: CASSTGTVSSYNSPLHF

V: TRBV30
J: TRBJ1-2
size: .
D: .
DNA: TGTGCCTGGACGCCAGGGGTTGGCTACACCTTC
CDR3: CAWTPGVGYTF

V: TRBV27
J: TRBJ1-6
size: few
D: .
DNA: TGTGCCAGCAGCACGAGTTCCGGGGGATCACCCCTCCACTTT
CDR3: CASSTSSGGSPLHF

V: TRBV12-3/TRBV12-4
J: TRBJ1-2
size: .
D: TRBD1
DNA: TGTGCCAGCAGCCGGGACAGGGTGTATGGCTACACCTTC
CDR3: CASSRDRVYGYTF

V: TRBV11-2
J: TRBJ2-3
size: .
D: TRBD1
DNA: TGTGCCAGCAGCTTAGGGCCAGGGGGCGCAGATACGCAGTATTTT
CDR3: CASSLGPGGADTQYF

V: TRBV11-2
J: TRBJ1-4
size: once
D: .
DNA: TGTGCCAGCAGCTTAGCCATGTATCGTGGAGATCCAACTAATGAAAAACTGTTTTTT
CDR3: CASSLAMYRGDPTNEKLFF

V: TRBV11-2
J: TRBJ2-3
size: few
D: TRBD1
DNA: TGTGCCAGCAGCACCGGACAGGTATCGGTCACAGATACGCAGTATTTT
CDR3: CASSTGQVSVTDTQYF

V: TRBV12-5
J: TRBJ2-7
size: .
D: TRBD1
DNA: TGTGCTAGTGGTTTGTCGACAGGGAGCTCCTACGAGCAGTACTTC
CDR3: CASGLSTGSSYEQYF

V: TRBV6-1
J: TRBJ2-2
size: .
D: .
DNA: TGTGCCAGCAGTGAAAGGCGGGGGCCCGGGGAGCTGTTTTTT
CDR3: CASSERRGPGELFF

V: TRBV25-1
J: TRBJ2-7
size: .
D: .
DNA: TGTGCCAGCGTTTCGGCGAGGACCTACGAGCAGTACTTC
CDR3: CASVSARTYEQYF